The present T cell receptor (beta chain) was sequenced within a study of glioma-infiltrating T cells after dendritic cell vaccination. TCRdb keeps only in-frame clones here, not all; method: immunoSEQ multiplex PCR. The sample holds 60,000 to 70,000 clones, approximately 85% seen once. Trimming cost V 0 bases and J 5 bases, with 10 bases left between them. The germline V gene has CDR1 LGHNA and CDR2 YNFKEQ. This CDR3 region has 14 residues. Specimen: blood, collected before dendritic cell vaccination. The sequence was collected from a human donor with glioblastoma. The genes are TRBV4-2 and TRBJ1-2; the D is unclear. The CDR3 loop reads CASSQDPELYGYTF. In DNA form, the CDR3 reads TGTGCCAGCAGCCAAGATCCCGAACTTTATGGCTACACCTTC.